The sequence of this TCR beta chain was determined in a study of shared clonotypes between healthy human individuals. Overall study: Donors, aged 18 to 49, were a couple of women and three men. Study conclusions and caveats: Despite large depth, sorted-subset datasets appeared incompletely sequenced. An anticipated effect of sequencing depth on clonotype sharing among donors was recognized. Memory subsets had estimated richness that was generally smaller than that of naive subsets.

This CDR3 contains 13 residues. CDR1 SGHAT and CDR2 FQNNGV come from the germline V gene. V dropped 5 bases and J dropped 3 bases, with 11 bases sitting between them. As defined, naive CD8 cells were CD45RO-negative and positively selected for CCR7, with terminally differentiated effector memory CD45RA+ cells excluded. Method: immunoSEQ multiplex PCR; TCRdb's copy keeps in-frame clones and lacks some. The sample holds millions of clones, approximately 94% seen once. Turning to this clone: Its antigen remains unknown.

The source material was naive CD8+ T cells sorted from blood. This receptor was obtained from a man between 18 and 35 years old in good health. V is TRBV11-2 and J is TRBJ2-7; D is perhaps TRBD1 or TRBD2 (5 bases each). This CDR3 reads CASSAGTLYEQYF. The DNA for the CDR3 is TGTGCCAGCAGCGCCGGGACCCTCTACGAGCAGTACTTC.